This T cell receptor beta chain was identified during a study of Ad26.COV2.S vaccination and SARS-CoV-2 variants. As for the study in general: Intramuscular Ad26.COV2.S at 5x10^10 or 1x10^11 viral particles.

The CDR3 runs 11 residues. Per germline, CDR1 DFQATT and CDR2 SNEGSKA (reference sequence). V dropped 1 base and J dropped 6 bases, with 6 bases sitting between them. Sequencing was performed with immunoSEQ multiplex PCR; in TCRdb, only in-frame clones are kept and a portion is missing. The sample includes roughly 400,000 clones, 75% to 90% of them seen just once. Treatment here: 19 received Ad26.COV2.S at low or high dose, single or two shots; 5 received placebo; per-sample allocation not given. After the first vaccine or placebo injection, samples were drawn on day 63. Recruitment in Boston yielded a donor of adult age, 18-55 years.

The sequences come from peripheral blood, collected in a trial of Ad26.COV2.S vaccine versus placebo. The source is a person between 18 and 60 years old who received the Ad26.COV2.S COVID-19 vaccine or a placebo. This rearrangement joins TRBV20-1 to TRBJ2-5, with unresolved D. CDR3 bases: TGCAGTGCTAGAGTCATAAAGACCCAGTACTTC. This sequence encodes CSARVIKTQYF.